Detailed here is one T cell receptor beta chain. The V gene lost 4 bases and the J gene lost 3 bases, with 18 bases spanning the gap. The V gene's germline CDR1 is LGHNA and CDR2 YNFKEQ. CDR3 length equals 16 residues. The source material, RNA transcripts, was used to amplify TCR beta CDR3 regions. TCR CDR3 underwent first-round RT-PCR with the HTBI primer set. TCRdb independently ran MiXCR on the multiplex PCR reads; one entry per CDR3 protein. The sample includes roughly 710,000 distinct CDR3 sequences, about a third seen only once; the top ten take about a third. This entry comes from a study of T cells in Graves' hyperthyroidism and ophthalmopathy. Study-level background: Peripheral blood was collected at initial diagnosis, before any treatment.

The PBMCs were taken from 10 ml of fresh peripheral blood. The chain uses TRBV4-2 and TRBJ1-2, with D hard to call. Sequenced sample: blood. The clonotype comes from a woman in her thirties or forties with Graves' hyperthyroidism. CDR3 protein: CASSRYSGSGDYGYTF. As DNA, the CDR3 is TGTGCCAGCAGCCGATACTCCGGTTCGGGAGACTATGGCTACACCTTC.